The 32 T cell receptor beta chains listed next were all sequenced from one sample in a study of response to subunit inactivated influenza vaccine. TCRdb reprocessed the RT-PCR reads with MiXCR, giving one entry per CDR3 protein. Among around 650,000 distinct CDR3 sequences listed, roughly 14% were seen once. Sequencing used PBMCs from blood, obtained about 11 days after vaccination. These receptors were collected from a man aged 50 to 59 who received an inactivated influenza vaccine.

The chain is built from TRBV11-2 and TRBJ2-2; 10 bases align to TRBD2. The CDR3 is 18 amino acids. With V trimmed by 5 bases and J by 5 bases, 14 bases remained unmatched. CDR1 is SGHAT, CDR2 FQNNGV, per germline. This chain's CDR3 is CASSTREASGGGTGELFF. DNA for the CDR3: TGTGCCAGCAGCACCCGAGAAGCTAGCGGGGGAGGTACCGGGGAGCTGTTTTTT.

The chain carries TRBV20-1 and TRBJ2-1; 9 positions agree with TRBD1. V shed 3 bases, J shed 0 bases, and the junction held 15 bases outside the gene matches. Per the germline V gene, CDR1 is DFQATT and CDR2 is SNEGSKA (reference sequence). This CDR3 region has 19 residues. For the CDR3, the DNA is TGCAGTGCTAGGCAACAGGGGGCAGGAAGTGGAAGCTCCTACAATGAGCAGTTCTTC. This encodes CSARQQGAGSGSSYNEQFF.

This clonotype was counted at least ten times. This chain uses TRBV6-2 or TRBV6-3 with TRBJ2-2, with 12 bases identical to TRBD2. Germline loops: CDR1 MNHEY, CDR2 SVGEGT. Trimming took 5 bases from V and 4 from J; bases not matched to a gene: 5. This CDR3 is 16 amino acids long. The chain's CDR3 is CASSNGLAGITGELFF. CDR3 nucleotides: TGTGCCAGCAGTAACGGACTAGCGGGAATCACCGGGGAGCTGTTTTTT.

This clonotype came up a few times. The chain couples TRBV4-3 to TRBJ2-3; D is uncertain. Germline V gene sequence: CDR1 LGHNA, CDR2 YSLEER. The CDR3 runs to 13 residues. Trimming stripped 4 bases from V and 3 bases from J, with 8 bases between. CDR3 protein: CASSPWLTDTQYF. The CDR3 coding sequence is TGCGCCAGCAGCCCCTGGCTGACAGATACGCAGTATTTT.

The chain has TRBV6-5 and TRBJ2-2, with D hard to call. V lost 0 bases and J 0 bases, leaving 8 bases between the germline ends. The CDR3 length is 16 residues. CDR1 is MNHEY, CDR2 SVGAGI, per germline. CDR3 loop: CASSYSGQTNTGELFF. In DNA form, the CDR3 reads TGTGCCAGCAGTTACTCGGGTCAGACGAACACCGGGGAGCTGTTTTTT.

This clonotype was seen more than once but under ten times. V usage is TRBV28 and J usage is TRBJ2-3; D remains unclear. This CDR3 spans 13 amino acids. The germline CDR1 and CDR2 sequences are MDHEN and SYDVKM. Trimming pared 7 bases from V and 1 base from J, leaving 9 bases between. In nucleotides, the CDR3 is TGTGCCAGCATCCTGATGGGCACAGATACGCAGTATTTT. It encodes CASILMGTDTQYF.

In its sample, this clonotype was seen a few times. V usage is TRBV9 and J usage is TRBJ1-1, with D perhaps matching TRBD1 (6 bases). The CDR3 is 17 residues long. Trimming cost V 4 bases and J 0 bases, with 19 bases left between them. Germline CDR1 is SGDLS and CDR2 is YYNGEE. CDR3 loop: CASSLLGGRWMNTEAFF. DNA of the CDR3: TGTGCCAGCAGCTTACTTGGGGGCCGATGGATGAACACTGAAGCTTTCTTT. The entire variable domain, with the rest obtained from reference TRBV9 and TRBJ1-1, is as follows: DSGVTQTPKHLITATGQRVTLRCSPRSGDLSVYWYQQSLDQGLQFLIQYYNGEERAKGNILERFSAQQFPDLHSELNLSSLELGDSALYFCASSLLGGRWMNTEAFFGQGTRLTVV.

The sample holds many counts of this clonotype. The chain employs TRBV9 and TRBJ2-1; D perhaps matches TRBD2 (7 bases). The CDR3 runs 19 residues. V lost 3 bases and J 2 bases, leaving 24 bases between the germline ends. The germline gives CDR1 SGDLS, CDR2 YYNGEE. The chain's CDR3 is CASSDPAPLAKGAYNEQFF. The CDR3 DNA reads TGTGCCAGCAGCGATCCCGCTCCACTAGCGAAGGGGGCCTACAATGAGCAGTTCTTC.

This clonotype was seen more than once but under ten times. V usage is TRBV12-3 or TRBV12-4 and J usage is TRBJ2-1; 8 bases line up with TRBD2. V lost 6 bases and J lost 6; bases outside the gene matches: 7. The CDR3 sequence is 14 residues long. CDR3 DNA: TGTGCCAGCAGGCCCTCCGGGACTAGCAATGAGCAGTTCTTC. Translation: CASRPSGTSNEQFF.

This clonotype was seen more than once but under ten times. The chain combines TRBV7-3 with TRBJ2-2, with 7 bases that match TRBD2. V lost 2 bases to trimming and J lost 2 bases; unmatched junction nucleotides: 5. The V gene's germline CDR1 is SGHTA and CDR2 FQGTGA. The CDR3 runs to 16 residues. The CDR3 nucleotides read TGTGCCAGCAGCTTAGCGGCGGGAGTTAACACCGGGGAGCTGTTTTTT. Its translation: CASSLAAGVNTGELFF.

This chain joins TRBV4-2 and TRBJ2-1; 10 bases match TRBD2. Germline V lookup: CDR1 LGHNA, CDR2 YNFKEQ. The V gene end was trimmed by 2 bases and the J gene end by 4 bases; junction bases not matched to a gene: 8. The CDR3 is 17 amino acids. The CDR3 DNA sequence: TGTGCCAGCAGCCAACCTAGTCTAGCGGGAGTTTACAATGAGCAGTTCTTC. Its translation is CASSQPSLAGVYNEQFF.

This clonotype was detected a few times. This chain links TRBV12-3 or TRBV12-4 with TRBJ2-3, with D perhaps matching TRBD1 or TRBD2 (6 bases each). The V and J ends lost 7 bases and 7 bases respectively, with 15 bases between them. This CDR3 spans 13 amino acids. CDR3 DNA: TGTGCCAGCACGTTGGGGGGCCGGTATACGCAGTATTTT. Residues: CASTLGGRYTQYF.

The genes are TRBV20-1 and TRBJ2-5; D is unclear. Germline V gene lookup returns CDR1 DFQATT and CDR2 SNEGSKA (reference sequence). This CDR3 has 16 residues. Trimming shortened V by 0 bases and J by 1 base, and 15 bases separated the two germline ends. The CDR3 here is CSARDLKGGTQETQYF. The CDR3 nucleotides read TGCAGTGCTAGAGATCTCAAGGGTGGAACCCAAGAGACCCAGTACTTC.

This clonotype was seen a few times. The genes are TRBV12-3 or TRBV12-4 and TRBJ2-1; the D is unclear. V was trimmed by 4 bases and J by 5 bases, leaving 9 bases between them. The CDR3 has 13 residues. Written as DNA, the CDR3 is TGTGCCAGCAGTTCCGGGCCCAACAATGAGCAGTTCTTC. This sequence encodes CASSSGPNNEQFF.

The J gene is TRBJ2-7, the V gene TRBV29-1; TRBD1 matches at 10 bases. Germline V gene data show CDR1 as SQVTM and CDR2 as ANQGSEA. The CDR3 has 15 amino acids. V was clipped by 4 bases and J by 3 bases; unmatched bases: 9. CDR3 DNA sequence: TGCAGCGTTGCCTCGGGACAGGGGTTTTTCTACGAGCAGTACTTC. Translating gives CSVASGQGFFYEQYF.

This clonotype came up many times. In DNA, the CDR3 is TGTGCCAGCTCGGCAGGGGATGGCAATCAGCCCCAGCATTTT. Encoded protein: CASSAGDGNQPQHF. J is TRBJ1-5 and V is TRBV18; weak D call: TRBD1 (6 bases). There are 14 residues in the CDR3. Trimming shortened V by 6 bases and J by 2 bases, and 11 bases separated the two germline ends. Germline V gene data show CDR1 as KGHSH and CDR2 as LQKENI.

The DNA of the CDR3 is TGTGCCAGCAGCCAACGGGTTTGGGAGCGTGGGAACACTGAAGCTTTCTTT. As protein: CASSQRVWERGNTEAFF. V is TRBV14 and J is TRBJ1-1; D remains ambiguous. The V gene's germline CDR1 is SGHDN and CDR2 FVKESK. V lost 2 bases and J 1 base, leaving 17 bases between the germline ends. The CDR3 extends over 17 amino acids.

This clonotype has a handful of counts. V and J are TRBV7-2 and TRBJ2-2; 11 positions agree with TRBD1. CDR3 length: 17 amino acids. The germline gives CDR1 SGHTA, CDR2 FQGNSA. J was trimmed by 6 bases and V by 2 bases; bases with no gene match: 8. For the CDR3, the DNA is TGTGCCAGCAGCTTACCAGGACAGGGGGCGATGGCCGGGGAGCTGTTTTTT. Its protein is CASSLPGQGAMAGELFF.

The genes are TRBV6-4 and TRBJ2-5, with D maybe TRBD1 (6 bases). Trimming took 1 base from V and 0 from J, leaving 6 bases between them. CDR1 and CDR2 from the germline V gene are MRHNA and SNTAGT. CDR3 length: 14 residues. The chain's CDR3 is CASSDWDNQETQYF. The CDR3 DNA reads TGTGCCAGCAGTGACTGGGACAACCAAGAGACCCAGTACTTC.

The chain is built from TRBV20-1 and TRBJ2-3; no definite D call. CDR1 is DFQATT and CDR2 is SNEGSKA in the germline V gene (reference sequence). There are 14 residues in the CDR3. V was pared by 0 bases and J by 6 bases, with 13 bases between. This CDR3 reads CSARDLGRSDTQYF. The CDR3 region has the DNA TGCAGTGCTAGAGATCTCGGCAGAAGCGATACGCAGTATTTT.

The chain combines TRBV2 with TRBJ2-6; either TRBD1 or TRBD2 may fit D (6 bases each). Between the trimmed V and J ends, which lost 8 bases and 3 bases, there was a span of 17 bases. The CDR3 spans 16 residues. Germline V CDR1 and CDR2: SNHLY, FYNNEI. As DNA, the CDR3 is TGTGCCAGCTCGGATAGGGGGGCGCTTGGGGCCAACGTCCTGACTTTC. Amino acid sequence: CASSDRGALGANVLTF. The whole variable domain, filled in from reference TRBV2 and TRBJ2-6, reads EPEVTQTPSHQVTQMGQEVILRCVPISNHLYFYWYRQILGQKVEFLVSFYNNEISEKSEIFDDQFSVERPDGSNFTLKIRSTKLEDSAMYFCASSDRGALGANVLTFGAGSRLTVL.

The CDR3 sequence is CASSPHTGQGGGYTF. Written as DNA, the CDR3 is TGTGCCAGCAGTCCACATACGGGACAGGGGGGTGGCTACACCTTC. The rearrangement uses TRBV7-2 and TRBJ1-2, with TRBD1 matching over 11 bases. CDR1 and CDR2 (germline): SGHTA, FQGNSA. CDR3 length equals 15 residues. V shed 6 bases and J 7 bases; nucleotides not matched to a gene: 10.

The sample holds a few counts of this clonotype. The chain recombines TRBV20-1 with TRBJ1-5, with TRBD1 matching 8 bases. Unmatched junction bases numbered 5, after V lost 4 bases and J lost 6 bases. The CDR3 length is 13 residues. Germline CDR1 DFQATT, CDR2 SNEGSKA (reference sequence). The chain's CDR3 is CSATGGGGQPQHF. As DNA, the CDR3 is TGCAGTGCTACAGGGGGCGGAGGTCAGCCCCAGCATTTT.

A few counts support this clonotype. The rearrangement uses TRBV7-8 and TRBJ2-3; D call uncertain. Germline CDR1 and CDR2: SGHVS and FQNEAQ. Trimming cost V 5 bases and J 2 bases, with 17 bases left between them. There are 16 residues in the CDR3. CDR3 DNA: TGTGCCAGCAGCCCACTAAACAGCCATCCCACAGATACGCAGTATTTT. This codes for CASSPLNSHPTDTQYF.

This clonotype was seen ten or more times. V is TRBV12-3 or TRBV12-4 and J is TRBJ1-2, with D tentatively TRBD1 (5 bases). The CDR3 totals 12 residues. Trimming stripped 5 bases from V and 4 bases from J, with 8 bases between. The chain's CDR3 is CASSGTVYGYTF. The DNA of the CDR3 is TGTGCCAGCAGTGGGACTGTCTATGGCTACACCTTC.

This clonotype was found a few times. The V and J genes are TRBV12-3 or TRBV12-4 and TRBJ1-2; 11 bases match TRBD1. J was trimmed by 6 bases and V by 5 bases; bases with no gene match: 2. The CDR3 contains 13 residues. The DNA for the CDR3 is TGTGCCAGCAGTCCGGGACAGGGGGATGGCTACACCTTC. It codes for CASSPGQGDGYTF.

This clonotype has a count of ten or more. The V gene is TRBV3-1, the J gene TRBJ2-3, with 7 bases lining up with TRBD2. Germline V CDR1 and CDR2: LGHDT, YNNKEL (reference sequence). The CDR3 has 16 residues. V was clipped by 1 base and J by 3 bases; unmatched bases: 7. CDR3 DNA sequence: TGTGCCAGCAGCCAAGTCCCCGGGGGGATTACAGATACGCAGTATTTT. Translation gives CASSQVPGGITDTQYF.

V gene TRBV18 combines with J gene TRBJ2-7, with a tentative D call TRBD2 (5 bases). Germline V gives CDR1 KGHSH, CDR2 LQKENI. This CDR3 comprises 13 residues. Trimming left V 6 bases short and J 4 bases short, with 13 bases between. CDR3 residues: CASSGVAAYEQYF. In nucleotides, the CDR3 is TGTGCCAGCTCCGGGGTCGCAGCTTACGAGCAGTACTTC.

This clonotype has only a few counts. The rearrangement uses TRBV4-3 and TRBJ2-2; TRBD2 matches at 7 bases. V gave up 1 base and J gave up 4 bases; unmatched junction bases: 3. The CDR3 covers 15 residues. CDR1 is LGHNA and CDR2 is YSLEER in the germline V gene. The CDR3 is CASSQGLAATGELFF. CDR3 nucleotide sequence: TGCGCCAGCAGCCAAGGACTAGCTGCCACCGGGGAGCTGTTTTTT.

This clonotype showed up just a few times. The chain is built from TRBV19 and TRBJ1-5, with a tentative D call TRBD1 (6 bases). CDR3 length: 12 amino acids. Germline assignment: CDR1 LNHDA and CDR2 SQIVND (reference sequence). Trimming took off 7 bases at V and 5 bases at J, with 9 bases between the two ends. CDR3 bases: TGTGCCAGTACTGACAGGTATCAGCCCCAGCATTTT. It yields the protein CASTDRYQPQHF.

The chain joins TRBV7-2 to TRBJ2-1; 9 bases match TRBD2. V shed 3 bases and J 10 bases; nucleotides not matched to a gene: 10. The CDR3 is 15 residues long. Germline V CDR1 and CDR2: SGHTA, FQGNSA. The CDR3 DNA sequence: TGTGCCAGCAGCTTTCATAGCGGGGGAAAGGAAGAGCAGTTCTTC. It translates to CASSFHSGGKEEQFF.

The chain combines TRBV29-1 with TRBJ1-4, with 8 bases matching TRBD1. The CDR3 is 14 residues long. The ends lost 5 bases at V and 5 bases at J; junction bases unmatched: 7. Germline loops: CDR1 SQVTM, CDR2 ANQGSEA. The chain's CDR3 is CSVKTGGVNEKLFF. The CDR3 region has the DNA TGCAGCGTTAAAACAGGGGGAGTGAATGAAAAACTGTTTTTT. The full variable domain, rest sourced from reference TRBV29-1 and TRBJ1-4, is SAVISQKPSRDICQRGTSLTIQCQVDSQVTMMFWYRQQPGQSLTLIATANQGSEATYESGFVIDKFPISRPNLTFSTLTVSNMSPEDSSIYLCSVKTGGVNEKLFFGSGTQLSVL.